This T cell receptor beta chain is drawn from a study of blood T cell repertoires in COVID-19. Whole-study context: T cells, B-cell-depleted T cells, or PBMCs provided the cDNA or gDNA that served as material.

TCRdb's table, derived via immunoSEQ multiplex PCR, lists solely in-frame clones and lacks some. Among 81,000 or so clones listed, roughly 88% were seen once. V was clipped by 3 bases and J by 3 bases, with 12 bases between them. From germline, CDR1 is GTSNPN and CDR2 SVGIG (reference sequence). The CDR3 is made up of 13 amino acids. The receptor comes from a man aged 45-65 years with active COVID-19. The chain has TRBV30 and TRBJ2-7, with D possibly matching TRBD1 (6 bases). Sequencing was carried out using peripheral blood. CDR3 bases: TGTGCCTGGAGAGGGGGTTACTTCTACGAGCAGTACTTC. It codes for CAWRGGYFYEQYF.